This record looks at one TCR beta chain sequence and its context. Its antigen is not identified. The germline V gene has CDR1 SQVTM and CDR2 ANQGSEA. The CDR3 totals 13 residues. The data stem from a study of Graves' ophthalmopathy and Graves' hyperthyroidism. Across the whole study: Researchers obtained peripheral blood at initial diagnosis, before any treatment had begun.

From RNA, the CDR3 regions of TCR beta chains were amplified and sequenced. HTBI-primed first-round RT-PCR preceded second-round multiplex PCR. TCRdb re-analysed the multiplex PCR reads in MiXCR, keeping a single row per CDR3 protein. The data show 230,000 or so distinct CDR3 sequences, with less than 55% seen just once and roughly 50% held by the top ten. Study-level findings and limits: Sensitivity reached more than 70% and specificity more than 72% when the model predicted ophthalmopathy progression. Sensitivity of about 91% and specificity of about 77% were achieved when a 13-signature model separated ophthalmopathy from stable hyperthyroidism. Detected in blood as well were most expanded thyroid clonotypes with frequency above 0.001.

The TCR sequence derives from an adult man with Graves' ophthalmopathy. The chain employs TRBV29-1 and TRBJ2-5; 11 bases are shared with TRBD2. Sequencing was performed on peripheral blood. The DNA of the CDR3 is TGCAAAACTAGCGGGGGAAAAGAGGAGACCCAGTACTTC. Protein sequence: CKTSGGKEETQYF.